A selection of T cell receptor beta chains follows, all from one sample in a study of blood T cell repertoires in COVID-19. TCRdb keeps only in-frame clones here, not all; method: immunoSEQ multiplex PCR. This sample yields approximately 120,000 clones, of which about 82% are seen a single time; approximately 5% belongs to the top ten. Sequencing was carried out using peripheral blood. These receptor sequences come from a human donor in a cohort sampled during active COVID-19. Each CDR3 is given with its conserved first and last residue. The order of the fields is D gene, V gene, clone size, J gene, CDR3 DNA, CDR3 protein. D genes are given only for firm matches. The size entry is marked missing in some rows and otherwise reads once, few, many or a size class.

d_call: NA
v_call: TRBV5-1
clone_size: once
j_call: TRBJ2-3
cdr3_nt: TGCGCCAGCAGCACCCGGGCAGGGCGGCCAGATACGCAGTATTTT
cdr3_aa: CASSTRAGRPDTQYF

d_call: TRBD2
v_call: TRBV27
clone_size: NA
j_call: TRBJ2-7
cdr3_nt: TGTGCCAGCAGTCCCCCCGGGACTAGCGGGAGCAACGAGCAGTACTTC
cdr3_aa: CASSPPGTSGSNEQYF

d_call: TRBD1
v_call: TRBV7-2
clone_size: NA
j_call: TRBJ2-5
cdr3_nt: TGTGCCAGCAGCTCAAGGGGCCGGACAGGGGGGGAAGAGACCCAGTACTTC
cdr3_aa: CASSSRGRTGGEETQYF

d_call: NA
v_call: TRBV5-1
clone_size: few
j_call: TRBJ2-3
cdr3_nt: TGCGCCAGCAGCTTGGCCGGGAGTCACTCTAGCACAGATACGCAGTATTTT
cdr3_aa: CASSLAGSHSSTDTQYF

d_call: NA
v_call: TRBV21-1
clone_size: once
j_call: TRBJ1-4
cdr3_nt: TGTGCCAGCAGCAATGTCGGGACAGTTAATGAAAAACTGTTTTTT
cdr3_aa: CASSNVGTVNEKLFF

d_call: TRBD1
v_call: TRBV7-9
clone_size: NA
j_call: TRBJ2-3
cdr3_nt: TGTGCCAGCAGCGCCGGACAGGGGATGAATACGCAGTATTTT
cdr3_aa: CASSAGQGMNTQYF

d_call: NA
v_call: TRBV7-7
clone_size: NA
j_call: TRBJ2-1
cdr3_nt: TGTGCTAGCAGTCAAACAGCGGCCCAGCGAAACAATGAGCAGTTCTTC
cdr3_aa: CASSQTAAQRNNEQFF

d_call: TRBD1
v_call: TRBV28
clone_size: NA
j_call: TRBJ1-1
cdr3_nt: TGTGCCAGCAGTCAGGGGGGAAGGAACACTGAAGCTTTCTTT
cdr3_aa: CASSQGGRNTEAFF

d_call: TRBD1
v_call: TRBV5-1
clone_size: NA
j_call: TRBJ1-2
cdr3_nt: TGCGCCAGCAGCTTCCGAGGGGGCGCGGGGAATGGCTACACCTTC
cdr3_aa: CASSFRGGAGNGYTF

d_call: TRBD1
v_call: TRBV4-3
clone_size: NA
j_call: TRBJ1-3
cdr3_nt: TGCGCCAGCAGCCATGGACAGGGGCCCTCTGGAAACACCATATATTTT
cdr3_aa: CASSHGQGPSGNTIYF

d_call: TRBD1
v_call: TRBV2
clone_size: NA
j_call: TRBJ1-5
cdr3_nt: TGTGCCAGCATGGACAGGGGCAATCAGCCCCAGCATTTT
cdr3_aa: CASMDRGNQPQHF

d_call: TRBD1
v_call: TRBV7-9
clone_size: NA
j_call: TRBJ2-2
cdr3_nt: TGTGCCAGCAGCCTATCCGGGACAGCCCTACTGAACACCGGGGAGCTGTTTTTT
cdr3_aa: CASSLSGTALLNTGELFF

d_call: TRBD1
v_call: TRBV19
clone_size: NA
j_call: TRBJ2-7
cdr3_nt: TGTGCCAGTAGTGCGGGACAGGCCTACGAGCAGTACTTC
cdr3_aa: CASSAGQAYEQYF

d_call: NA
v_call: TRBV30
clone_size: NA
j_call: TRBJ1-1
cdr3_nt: TGTGCCTGGAGCGGCAGCTGGTTGAGAGCGAGAGAAGCTTTCTTT
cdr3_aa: CAWSGSWLRAREAFF

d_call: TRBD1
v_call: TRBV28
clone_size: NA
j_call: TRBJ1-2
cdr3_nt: TGTGCCAGCAGTTTGGGCGGGACAGGGTATGGCTACACCTTC
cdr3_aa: CASSLGGTGYGYTF

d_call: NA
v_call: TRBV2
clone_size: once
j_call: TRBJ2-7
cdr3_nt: TGTGCCAGCAAGGGGGGGCGAGTGGAGCAGTACTTC
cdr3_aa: CASKGGRVEQYF

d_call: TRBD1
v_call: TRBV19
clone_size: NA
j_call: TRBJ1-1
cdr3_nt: TGTGCCAGCAGCTTCGACCCGGGACAGGGGGGCACTGAAGCTTTCTTT
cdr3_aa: CASSFDPGQGGTEAFF

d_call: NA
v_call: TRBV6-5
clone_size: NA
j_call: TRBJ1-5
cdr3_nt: TGTGCCAGCAGTAGAAGGGGGGGCTATCAGCCCCAGCATTTT
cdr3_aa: CASSRRGGYQPQHF

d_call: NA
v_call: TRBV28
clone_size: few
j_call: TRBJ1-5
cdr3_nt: TGTGCCAGCAGTTTCGGCAGGGGCGGCAATCAGCCCCAGCATTTT
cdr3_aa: CASSFGRGGNQPQHF

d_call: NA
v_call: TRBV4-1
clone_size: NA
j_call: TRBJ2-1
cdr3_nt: TGCGCCAGCAGCCAAGCGGGCAGGGCCTACAATGAGCAGTTCTTC
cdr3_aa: CASSQAGRAYNEQFF

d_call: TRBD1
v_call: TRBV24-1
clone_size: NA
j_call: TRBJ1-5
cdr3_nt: TGTGCCACCAGTGATCCCGACAGGGGTTGGGGCAATCAGCCCCAGCATTTT
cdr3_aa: CATSDPDRGWGNQPQHF

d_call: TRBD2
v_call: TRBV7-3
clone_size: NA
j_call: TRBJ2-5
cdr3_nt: TGTGCCAGCAGCCCTGGGACTAGCGGAGAGACCCAGTACTTC
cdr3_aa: CASSPGTSGETQYF

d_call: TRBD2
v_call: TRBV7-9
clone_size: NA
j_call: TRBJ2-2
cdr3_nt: TGTGCCAGCAGCCAAGGACTAGCGGGAGCTAAAACCGGGGAGCTGTTTTTT
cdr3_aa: CASSQGLAGAKTGELFF

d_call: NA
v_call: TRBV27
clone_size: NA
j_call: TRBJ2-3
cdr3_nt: TGTGCCAGCAGTATCCAGGGGTCAGATACGCAGTATTTT
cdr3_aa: CASSIQGSDTQYF

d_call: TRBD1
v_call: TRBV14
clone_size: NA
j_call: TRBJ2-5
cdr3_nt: TGTGCCAGCAGCCGACAAACAGGGGTCGGCGAGACCCAGTACTTC
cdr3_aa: CASSRQTGVGETQYF

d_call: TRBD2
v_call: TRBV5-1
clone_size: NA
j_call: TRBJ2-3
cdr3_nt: TGCGCCAGCAGCTTAAGGGAGGGTTCCCAGTATTTT
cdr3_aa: CASSLREGSQYF

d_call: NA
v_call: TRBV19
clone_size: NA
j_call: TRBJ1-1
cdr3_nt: TGTGCCAGTGCCGGGATCAATGTCCCCACTGAAGCTTTCTTT
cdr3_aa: CASAGINVPTEAFF